This is a list of T cell receptor beta chains from one sample in a study of blood T cell repertoires in COVID-19. Generated by immunoSEQ multiplex PCR, the TCRdb table keeps only in-frame clones and is missing some. Of approximately 150,000 clones listed, roughly 86% were seen once; the top ten hold 0.75% to 0.95%. Sequenced input: peripheral blood. These receptors all come from a woman aged 50 to 60 with acute or convalescent COVID-19. CDR3s include the opening cysteine and the closing phenylalanine or tryptophan. The order of the fields is V gene, D gene, J gene, clone size, CDR3 protein, CDR3 DNA. The D gene is left open where the match is weak. Clone size, where shown, is once, few, many, or a class for clones that have expanded.

TRBV29-1	TRBD1	TRBJ2-7	NA	CSVEGQGVNEQYF	TGCAGCGTTGAGGGTCAGGGGGTCAACGAGCAGTACTTC
TRBV10-2	TRBD1	TRBJ1-3	NA	CASRDRETGNTIYF	TGCGCCAGCAGGGACAGGGAGACTGGAAACACCATATATTTT
TRBV9	TRBD1	TRBJ1-1	NA	CASSVVGQGALNTEAFF	TGTGCCAGCAGCGTAGTAGGACAGGGGGCTCTGAACACTGAAGCTTTCTTT
TRBV6-4	TRBD1	TRBJ1-2	once	CASRGQGANGYTF	TGTGCCAGCAGGGGACAGGGGGCGAATGGCTACACCTTC
TRBV19	NA	TRBJ1-5	NA	CASTDRGGQPQHF	TGTGCCAGTACTGACAGAGGGGGTCAGCCCCAGCATTTT
TRBV19	NA	TRBJ1-4	NA	CASSPEGRGNEKLFF	TGTGCCAGTAGTCCTGAGGGACGGGGGAATGAAAAACTGTTTTTT
TRBV7-2	NA	TRBJ1-2	NA	CASSLSQTTYGYTF	TGTGCCAGCAGCTTATCTCAGACAACCTATGGCTACACCTTC
TRBV5-1	TRBD2	TRBJ2-1	NA	CASSVVSGGANEQFF	TGCGCCAGCAGCGTCGTAAGCGGGGGGGCAAATGAGCAGTTCTTC
TRBV3-1/TRBV3-2	TRBD1	TRBJ2-2	NA	CASSQVQGARELFF	TGTGCCAGCAGCCAAGTTCAGGGGGCACGGGAGCTGTTTTTT
TRBV2	TRBD1	TRBJ2-3	once	CASRGTVTSTDTQYF	TGTGCCAGCAGGGGGACAGTTACTAGCACAGATACGCAGTATTTT
TRBV19	TRBD1	TRBJ1-2	NA	CASSKGQPEYYGYTF	TGTGCCAGTAGTAAGGGACAGCCGGAATACTATGGCTACACCTTC
TRBV11-2	NA	TRBJ2-1	few	CASSYAGEQFF	TGTGCCAGCAGCTACGCGGGGGAGCAGTTCTTC
TRBV6-2/TRBV6-3	NA	TRBJ1-6	many	CASSYPGNYNSPLHF	TGTGCCAGCAGTTACCCAGGGAACTATAATTCACCCCTCCACTTT
TRBV24-1	NA	TRBJ1-2	once	CATSDLQGGFYGYTF	TGTGCCACCAGTGATTTGCAGGGCGGATTCTATGGCTACACCTTC
TRBV4-2	TRBD1	TRBJ2-7	NA	CASSQGVGRQGPYEQYF	TGTGCCAGCAGCCAAGGGGTAGGGCGACAGGGACCCTACGAGCAGTACTTC
TRBV29-1	NA	TRBJ2-7	NA	CSVEAPDTGSYEQYF	TGCAGCGTTGAAGCCCCTGACACTGGTTCCTACGAGCAGTACTTC
TRBV27	NA	TRBJ2-7	NA	CASSLSSRTEYEQYF	TGTGCCAGCAGTTTATCGTCTAGGACAGAGTACGAGCAGTACTTC
TRBV14	TRBD1	TRBJ1-1	NA	CASSYQGGAGTEAFF	TGTGCCAGCAGCTATCAAGGGGGCGCGGGGACTGAAGCTTTCTTT
TRBV5-5	NA	TRBJ2-2	NA	CASTLSRAGELFF	TGTGCCAGCACCCTTTCCAGGGCCGGGGAGCTGTTTTTT
TRBV19	NA	TRBJ1-5	few	CASSFSGDQPQHF	TGTGCCAGTAGTTTCTCAGGGGATCAGCCCCAGCATTTT
TRBV7-9	TRBD1	TRBJ2-7	NA	CASSKTRDRGHEQYF	TGTGCCAGCAGCAAGACCCGGGACAGGGGGCACGAGCAGTACTTC
TRBV10-3	TRBD1	TRBJ1-1	NA	CAITTGTGGYTEAFF	TGTGCCATCACTACCGGGACAGGGGGCTACACTGAAGCTTTCTTT
TRBV7-2	NA	TRBJ1-4	NA	CASSLWGGATNEKLFF	TGTGCCAGCAGCTTATGGGGAGGTGCAACTAATGAAAAACTGTTTTTT
TRBV11-3	TRBD2	TRBJ2-2	NA	CASSSSQREPLNTGELFF	TGTGCCAGCAGCTCGTCTCAGCGGGAGCCCCTAAACACCGGGGAGCTGTTTTTT
TRBV27	NA	TRBJ1-5	NA	CASSLGAAAYSNQPQHF	TGTGCCAGCAGTTTAGGGGCAGCCGCTTATAGCAATCAGCCCCAGCATTTT
TRBV5-1	NA	TRBJ1-3	once	CASSLSAGYGNTIYF	TGCGCCAGCAGCTTGTCTGCAGGGTATGGAAACACCATATATTTT
TRBV19	TRBD1	TRBJ1-2	NA	CASSIGTDFYYGYTF	TGTGCCAGTAGTATCGGGACAGATTTTTACTATGGCTACACCTTC
TRBV5-6	TRBD1	TRBJ1-1	NA	CASSFFVGQGVDTEAFF	TGTGCCAGCAGCTTTTTTGTAGGACAGGGAGTCGACACTGAAGCTTTCTTT
TRBV30	TRBD1	TRBJ1-1	few	CAWSPGTGSTEAFF	TGTGCCTGGAGCCCCGGGACAGGGTCCACTGAAGCTTTCTTT
TRBV11-3	TRBD1	TRBJ1-1	NA	CASRLNRGRTEAFF	TGTGCCAGCAGGTTAAACAGGGGGAGGACTGAAGCTTTCTTT
TRBV2	TRBD2	TRBJ2-3	NA	CASSVLAGGTDTQYF	TGTGCCAGCAGTGTGCTAGCGGGAGGTACAGATACGCAGTATTTT
TRBV19	TRBD2	TRBJ2-7	NA	CASSIEGLAGASPEEQYF	TGTGCCAGTAGTATAGAGGGACTAGCGGGGGCCTCCCCGGAAGAGCAGTACTTC
TRBV11-2	NA	TRBJ2-3	NA	CASSVLAPLTDTQYF	TGTGCCAGCAGCGTTCTAGCTCCACTAACAGATACGCAGTATTTT
TRBV29-1	TRBD1	TRBJ2-7	NA	CSVGVQGIEQYF	TGCAGCGTTGGTGTACAGGGGATCGAGCAGTACTTC
TRBV10-3	NA	TRBJ2-1	NA	CAISDPTTLLGYTVDEQFF	TGTGCCATCAGTGACCCGACAACGCTACTAGGGTACACAGTAGATGAGCAGTTCTTC
TRBV29-1	NA	TRBJ1-5	few	CSVASGGDNQPQHF	TGCAGCGTTGCGTCCGGGGGTGACAATCAGCCCCAGCATTTT
TRBV18	TRBD1	TRBJ2-7	NA	CASSPSTGQGNYEQYF	TGTGCCAGCTCACCGTCTACGGGACAGGGGAACTACGAGCAGTACTTC
TRBV27	TRBD2	TRBJ2-2	NA	CASSLPPGWGGTGELFF	TGTGCCAGCAGTTTACCTCCTGGGTGGGGGGGCACCGGGGAGCTGTTTTTT
TRBV5-1	TRBD1	TRBJ1-2	NA	CASTPGGANYGYTF	TGCGCCAGCACCCCAGGGGGCGCTAACTATGGCTACACCTTC
TRBV28	NA	TRBJ1-4	NA	CASSLYTGNSNEKLFF	TGTGCCAGCAGTCTATATACGGGTAATTCTAATGAAAAACTGTTTTTT
TRBV27	NA	TRBJ1-1	NA	CASSVQGQNTEAFF	TGTGCCAGCAGTGTACAGGGCCAGAACACTGAAGCTTTCTTT
TRBV9	TRBD2	TRBJ2-2	NA	CASSVGAGGPGELFF	TGTGCCAGCAGCGTAGGGGCGGGGGGGCCCGGGGAGCTGTTTTTT
TRBV7-9	TRBD2	TRBJ2-1	NA	CASSLVASGGGNEQFF	TGTGCCAGCAGCTTAGTTGCTAGCGGGGGTGGGAATGAGCAGTTCTTC
TRBV11-3	NA	TRBJ2-1	NA	CASSLYSSYNEQFF	TGTGCCAGCAGCTTATACAGCTCCTACAATGAGCAGTTCTTC
TRBV5-4	NA	TRBJ2-5	NA	CASSLLGAETQYF	TGTGCCAGCAGCTTGCTGGGCGCGGAGACCCAGTACTTC
TRBV19	NA	TRBJ2-1	NA	CASSIGGTYNEQFF	TGTGCCAGTAGTATAGGAGGAACCTACAATGAGCAGTTCTTC
TRBV6-6	NA	TRBJ1-5	NA	CASTDQPQHF	TGTGCCAGCACCGATCAGCCCCAGCATTTT
TRBV10-3	NA	TRBJ1-1	few	CAINQGAEAFF	TGTGCCATCAACCAGGGTGCTGAAGCTTTCTTT
TRBV15	NA	TRBJ1-1	NA	CATSREGRGVTEAFF	TGTGCCACCAGCAGAGAGGGTCGGGGGGTCACTGAAGCTTTCTTT
TRBV3-1/TRBV3-2	NA	TRBJ2-3	NA	CATLRPGGDTQYF	TGTGCCACCCTCCGCCCCGGCGGAGATACGCAGTATTTT
TRBV7-9	TRBD1	TRBJ2-3	NA	CASSLPTGATDTQYF	TGTGCCAGCAGCTTACCAACAGGGGCAACAGATACGCAGTATTTT
TRBV2	NA	TRBJ2-2	NA	CASSVQYTGELFF	TGTGCCAGCAGCGTTCAGTACACCGGGGAGCTGTTTTTT
TRBV19	TRBD1	TRBJ1-3	NA	CASSPSRGEHSGNTIYF	TGTGCCAGTAGTCCAAGCAGGGGGGAACACTCTGGAAACACCATATATTTT
TRBV24-1	NA	TRBJ2-7	NA	CATSTKPRQASYEQYF	TGTGCCACCAGCACAAAACCCAGACAGGCCTCCTACGAGCAGTACTTC
TRBV5-6	NA	TRBJ1-3	NA	CASSPAGRGSGNTIYF	TGTGCCAGCAGCCCGGCGGGGAGGGGATCTGGAAACACCATATATTTT